The rows below give T cell receptor beta chains drawn from one sample of a study of vaccination effects on CD4 cells after COVID-19. Libraries were prepared by immunoSEQ multiplex PCR; TCRdb keeps only in-frame clonotypes and omits some of them. Of about 14,000 clones in the sample, around 79% are singletons; the top ten hold 25% to 35%. Their antigen targets remain unknown. The sample in question was CD4+ T cells from PBMCs cultured with HCoV-NL63 spike peptides, obtained after COVID-19 vaccination. These TCRs come from a human donor who had a prior SARS-CoV-2 infection. Both conserved end residues are part of each CDR3. Fields, in order: clone size, J gene, D gene, V gene, CDR3 protein, CDR3 DNA. D genes are given only for firm matches. Expanded clones get a size class; other rows say once, few or many, or leave the size out.

>once|TRBJ2-1|.|TRBV24-1
CATSKEDREQFF
TGTGCCACCAGTAAAGAGGATCGTGAGCAGTTCTTC
>.|TRBJ1-2|TRBD1|TRBV5-4
CASSLGTGLPYYGYTF
TGTGCCAGCAGCTTAGGGACAGGGCTTCCGTACTATGGCTACACCTTC
>.|TRBJ2-5|TRBD2|TRBV30
CAWRSGGAVETQYF
TGTGCCTGGCGTAGCGGGGGGGCCGTTGAGACCCAGTACTTC
>.|TRBJ2-1|TRBD2|TRBV9
CASSESGGLYNEQFF
TGTGCCAGCAGCGAAAGCGGGGGCCTATACAATGAGCAGTTCTTC
>.|TRBJ2-7|.|TRBV5-5
CASSFPLSSYEQYF
TGTGCCAGCAGCTTCCCCCTCTCCTCCTACGAGCAGTACTTC
>.|TRBJ1-1|.|TRBV5-4
CASRSASKLNTEAFF
TGTGCCAGCAGATCAGCATCAAAGCTGAACACTGAAGCTTTCTTT
>.|TRBJ1-5|.|TRBV2
CASSEAQGGPFQPQHF
TGTGCCAGCAGTGAAGCGCAAGGGGGGCCCTTTCAGCCCCAGCATTTT
>.|TRBJ1-4|.|TRBV2
CASSPTRQTNEKLFF
TGTGCCAGCTCACCGACGCGGCAGACTAATGAAAAACTGTTTTTT
>few|TRBJ2-3|TRBD2|TRBV5-1
CASSLASGSGDTQYF
TGCGCCAGCAGCTTGGCCAGCGGGAGTGGAGATACGCAGTATTTT
>.|TRBJ2-2|TRBD2|TRBV25-1
CASSDFFGLADTGELFF
TGTGCCAGCAGTGATTTTTTTGGGCTAGCGGACACCGGGGAGCTGTTTTTT
>.|TRBJ1-2|.|TRBV29-1
CLTGDDNYGYTF
TGCCTTACGGGGGACGATAACTATGGCTACACCTTC
>.|TRBJ2-1|TRBD2|TRBV6-5
CATLAGGPRNEQFF
TGTGCCACCTTAGCGGGGGGGCCGAGGAATGAGCAGTTCTTC
>.|TRBJ1-1|.|TRBV2
CASRSQRVTTSEAFF
TGTGCCAGCAGATCCCAGAGGGTCACCACCTCTGAAGCTTTCTTT
>.|TRBJ2-2|TRBD2|TRBV5-1
CASSLASGTSSTSGGMAGELFF
TGCGCCAGCAGCTTGGCTTCCGGGACTAGCTCTACCTCAGGGGGTATGGCCGGGGAGCTGTTTTTT
>.|TRBJ2-1|.|TRBV20-1
CSVYKSGEQFF
TGCAGTGTTTATAAAAGCGGTGAGCAGTTCTTC
>.|TRBJ2-1|TRBD2|TRBV5-1
CASSLELAGAQGQFF
TGCGCCAGCAGCTTGGAACTAGCGGGAGCCCAAGGGCAGTTCTTC
>.|TRBJ2-3|TRBD2|TRBV7-6
CASSSWDSGTSDTQYF
TGTGCCAGCAGCTCCTGGGATAGCGGGACTTCAGATACGCAGTATTTT
>few|TRBJ2-3|.|TRBV18
CASSPIPLDTQYF
TGTGCCAGCTCACCTATCCCCCTAGATACGCAGTATTTT
>.|TRBJ2-3|.|TRBV6-5
CASSQMIADTQYF
TGTGCCAGCAGCCAGATGATTGCAGATACGCAGTATTTT
>once|TRBJ2-5|.|TRBV7-9
CASSGQKETQYF
TGTGCCAGCAGCGGACAGAAAGAGACCCAGTACTTC
>.|TRBJ2-1|TRBD2|TRBV15
CATSSGTSGSYNEQFF
TGTGCCACCAGCAGCGGGACTAGCGGGAGCTACAATGAGCAGTTCTTC
>.|TRBJ2-7|.|TRBV6-1
CASSEFERGAYEQYF
TGTGCCAGCAGTGAATTTGAAAGGGGGGCGTACGAGCAGTACTTC